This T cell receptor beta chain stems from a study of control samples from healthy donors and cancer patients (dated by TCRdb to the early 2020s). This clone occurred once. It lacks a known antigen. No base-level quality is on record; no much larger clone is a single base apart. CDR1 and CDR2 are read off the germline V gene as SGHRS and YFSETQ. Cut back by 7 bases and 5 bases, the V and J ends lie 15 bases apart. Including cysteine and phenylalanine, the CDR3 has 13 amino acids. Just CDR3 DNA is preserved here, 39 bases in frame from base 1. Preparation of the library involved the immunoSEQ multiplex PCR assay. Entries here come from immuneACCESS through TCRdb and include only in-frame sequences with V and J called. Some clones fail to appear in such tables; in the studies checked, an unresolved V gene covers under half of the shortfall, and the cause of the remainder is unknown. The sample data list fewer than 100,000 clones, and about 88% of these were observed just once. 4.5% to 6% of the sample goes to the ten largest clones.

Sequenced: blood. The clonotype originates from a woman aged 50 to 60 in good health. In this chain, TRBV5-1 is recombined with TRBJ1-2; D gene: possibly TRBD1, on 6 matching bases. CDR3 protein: CASGGTGTYGYTF. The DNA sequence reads TGCGCCAGCGGAGGAACAGGGACTTATGGCTACACCTTC.